This TCR beta chain derives from a study of blood T cell repertoires in COVID-19 (TCRdb year 2020). At the level of the whole study: Collaborator samples came from the United States, Italy and Spain and covered acute and convalescent phases of COVID-19. The dataset comprised deeply sampled blood TCRbeta repertoires from subjects exposed to, actively infected with, or recovered from COVID-19. The sample metadata nearly always contained a de-identified subject ID, COVID-19 status, age in years and sex. HLA class I and class II types, where available, came from metadata supplied by the sample provider rather than from assay-based typing. The samples were drawn from two sources: the first 160 participants of the ongoing ImmuneRACE study, and approximately 1,300 subjects contributed by 6 global collaborators. The prospective study material was composed of cDNA or gDNA derived from T cells, B-cell-depleted T cells, or PBMCs. A freely available public database, intended as a resource for researchers studying the immune response to SARS-CoV-2, is where the repertoires were released. Broader findings and caveats from the paper: The amount of clinical and demographic metadata varied by source and participant and was provided uncurated.

Note on this clone: The antigen this receptor binds is unknown. Base-call qualities are not available, and no considerably larger clone is one nucleotide away.

The immunoSEQ Assay, a bias-controlled multiplex PCR, was used to amplify TCRbeta CDR3 regions from genomic DNA. Processing in the source paper ran as follows. The number of nucleated cells in each sample was estimated from the amplification of reference gene primers within the assay. Sequence reads were collapsed and filtered to measure the absolute abundance of every unique TCRbeta CDR3 rearrangement. For each sample, productive Simpson clonality was calculated as the square root of Simpson's diversity index over productive rearrangements. Entries here come from immuneACCESS through TCRdb and include only in-frame sequences with V and J called. Some clones fail to appear in such tables; in the studies checked, an unresolved V gene covers under half of the shortfall, and the cause of the remainder is unknown. That table furnishes V, J and clone size, whereas the DNA furnished D and trimming. Here the sample has 75,000 to 80,000 clones; roughly 90% occur a single time. The ten most abundant clones make up approximately 9.1% of the sample.

Relative to germline, V is 4 bases shorter and J is 1 base shorter, with 6 bases between their ends. The germline V gene supplies CDR1 MGHDK and CDR2 SYGVNS. The CDR3 goes from the cysteine to the phenylalanine over 13 residues. Of all the DNA, just the CDR3 is kept, 39 bases in frame from base 1. Each collaborating institution followed its own protocols to collect whole blood in K2EDTA tubes. For TCRbeta analysis, collaborator samples were shipped as frozen whole blood, as isolated PBMCs, or as DNA extracted from either sample type. Sequenced: peripheral blood. The chain was built from TRBV25-1 and TRBJ2-3, and TRBD1 may be the D gene, going by 5 matching bases. This TCR was sampled from a human donor in a cohort sampled during active COVID-19. The nucleotides are TGTGCCAGCAGTGGCAGGGGCACAGATACGCAGTATTTT. This yields the protein CASSGRGTDTQYF.